This TCR beta chain was identified in a study of T-cell reconstitution after alpha-beta-depleted transplantation in children. Preparing the TCRbeta library involved the use of unique molecular identifiers. Each CDR3 protein is one row after TCRdb ran MiXCR on the PCR reads. The sample lists 500,000 to 650,000 distinct CDR3 sequences, over 9.5% occurring once. With 0 bases removed from V and 4 bases from J, the gap between germline ends came to 10 bases. The germline CDR1 and CDR2 sequences are ENHRY and SYGVKD. This CDR3 contains 15 residues. Study-wide points: At one year after transplant, newly produced T cells mostly accounted for T-cell counts and diversity. Reports say that about two months after transplant, the alpha-beta T cells came out of several hundred graft clones that had expanded.

This clonotype was detected a few times. What it binds is not known. The source was PBMCs, mostly from graft donor cells, collected 180 days after TCRalphabeta/CD19-depleted stem cell transplant. This chain links TRBV10-3 with TRBJ2-1; no firm D call. This clonotype was obtained from a female patient aged 2-15 years who had a stem cell transplant for aplastic anemia, so the T cells may come from the graft donor. The CDR3 spells CAISESMTLYNEQFF. The DNA of the CDR3 is TGTGCCATCAGTGAGTCTATGACTTTGTACAATGAGCAGTTCTTC.